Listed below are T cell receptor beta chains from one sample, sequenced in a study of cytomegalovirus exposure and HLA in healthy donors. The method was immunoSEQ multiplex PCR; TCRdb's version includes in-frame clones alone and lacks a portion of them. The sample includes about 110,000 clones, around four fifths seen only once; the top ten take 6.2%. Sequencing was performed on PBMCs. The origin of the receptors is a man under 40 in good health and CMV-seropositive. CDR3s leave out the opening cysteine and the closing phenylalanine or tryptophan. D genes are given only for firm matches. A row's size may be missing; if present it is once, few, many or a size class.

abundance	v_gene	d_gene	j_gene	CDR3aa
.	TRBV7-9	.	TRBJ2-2	ASSPDSYTGELF
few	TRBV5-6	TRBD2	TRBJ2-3	ASTNWGGNTDTQY
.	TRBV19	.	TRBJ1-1	ASSIVGGAEAF
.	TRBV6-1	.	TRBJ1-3	ASSATAGGNSGNTIY
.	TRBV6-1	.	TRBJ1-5	ASSDGPNQPQH
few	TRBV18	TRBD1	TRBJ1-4	ASSPYPITGAILNEKLF
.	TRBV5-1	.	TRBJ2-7	ASSLNRLYEQY
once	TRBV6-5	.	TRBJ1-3	ASSYTREDTIY
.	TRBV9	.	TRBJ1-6	ASSAAGSNSPLH
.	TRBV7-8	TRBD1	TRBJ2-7	ASSFPGQDPYEQY
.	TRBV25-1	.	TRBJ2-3	ASSEYLSRNTDTQY
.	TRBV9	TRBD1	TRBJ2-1	ASSGRGTGRGNEQF
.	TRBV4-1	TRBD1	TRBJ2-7	ASSRGQGNYEQY
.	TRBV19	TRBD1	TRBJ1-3	ASSTGTGGNTIY
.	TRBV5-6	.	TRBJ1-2	ASSPNHLGDYGYT
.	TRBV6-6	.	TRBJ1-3	ASSYSAGAGGNTIY
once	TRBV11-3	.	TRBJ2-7	ASSLDKLSGDKY
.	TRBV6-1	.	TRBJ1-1	ASCSWTEAF
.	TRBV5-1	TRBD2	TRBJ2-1	ASSLWTSGGVYEQF
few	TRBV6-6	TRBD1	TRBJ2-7	ASNPGQGSSYEQY
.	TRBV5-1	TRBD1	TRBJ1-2	ASSAEGGGGQGYT
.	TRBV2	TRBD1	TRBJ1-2	ASSPGTAVNYGYT
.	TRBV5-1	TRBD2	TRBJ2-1	ASSLAGLAGGNDEQF
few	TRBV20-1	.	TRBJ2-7	SAGAVYEQY
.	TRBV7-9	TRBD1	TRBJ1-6	ASSLRGQGVRSPLH
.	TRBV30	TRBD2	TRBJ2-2	AWSAIAGAGELF
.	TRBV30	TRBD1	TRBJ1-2	AWSGGQSNYGYT
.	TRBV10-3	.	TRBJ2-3	AISDQQGRSTDTQY
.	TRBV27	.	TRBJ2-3	ASNSGLRLDTQY
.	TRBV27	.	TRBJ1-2	ASSSGGYGYT
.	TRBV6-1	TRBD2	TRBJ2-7	ASSDQARLAGNEQY
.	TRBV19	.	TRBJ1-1	ASISDTEAF
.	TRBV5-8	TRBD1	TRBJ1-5	ASSFDRGYQPQH
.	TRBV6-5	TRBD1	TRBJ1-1	ASSGQGGAYTEAF
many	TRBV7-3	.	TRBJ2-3	ASSSEGGDTQY
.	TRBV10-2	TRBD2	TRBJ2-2	ASSGLGYTGELF
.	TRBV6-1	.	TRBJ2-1	ASSEGQYLRQF
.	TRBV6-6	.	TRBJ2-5	ATVRGRGQETQY
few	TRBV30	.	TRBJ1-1	AWSAGLGTF
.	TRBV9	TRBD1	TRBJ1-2	ASTPGTDYGYT
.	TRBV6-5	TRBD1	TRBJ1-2	ASSRTGEDGYT
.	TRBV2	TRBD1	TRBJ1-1	ASSQTGSTEAF
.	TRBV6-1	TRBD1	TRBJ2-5	ASSVRQGMRETQY
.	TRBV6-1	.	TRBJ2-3	ASWGARSADTQY
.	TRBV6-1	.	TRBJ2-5	ASSEAGQTQETQY
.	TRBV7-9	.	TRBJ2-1	ASSQTGNEQF
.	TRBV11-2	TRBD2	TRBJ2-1	ASIGLAGARVGF
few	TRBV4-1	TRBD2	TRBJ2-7	ASSPTSGAGGEQY
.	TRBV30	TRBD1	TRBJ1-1	AIGDRDTEAF
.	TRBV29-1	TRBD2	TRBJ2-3	SVEGGGVPTQY
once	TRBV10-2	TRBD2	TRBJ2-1	ASSTSGGNNEQF